This T cell receptor (beta chain) derives from a study of T cell responses to AZD1222 COVID-19 vaccine. As for this clone: Its specificity is unknown.

Assay: immunoSEQ multiplex PCR; the TCRdb copy retains only in-frame clones and omits some. The sample carries 84,000 or so clones, over 85% recorded once. General study points: Repertoire samples came only from after the peak T cell response. Reports say nearly half of spike-specific TCRs go after unmutated variant regions.

This CDR3 region has 16 residues. Germline lookup yields CDR1 PRHDT and CDR2 FYEKMQ (reference sequence). Trimming removed 2 bases at V and 5 bases at J, with 15 bases between. V is TRBV13 and J is TRBJ2-2; D possibly matches TRBD1 or TRBD2 (5 bases each). The clonotype was recovered from an adult in good health. Material: peripheral blood, obtained on day 0 of AZD1222 vaccination. In nucleotides, the CDR3 is TGTGCCAGCAGCTTAAGGCAGGGCCGAGGGACCGGGGAGCTGTTTTTT. Residues: CASSLRQGRGTGELFF.